These 10 T cell receptor beta chains were all obtained from the same sample, sequenced in a study of blood T cell repertoires in COVID-19. TCRdb's table, derived via immunoSEQ multiplex PCR, lists solely in-frame clones and lacks some. The data contain about 330,000 clones, over 70% of them seen just once; the ten biggest clones take up about 4.7%. The material sequenced was PBMCs or T cells enriched from blood (not recorded which). The receptors here all came from a man in his thirties or forties who had recovered from COVID-19.

J is TRBJ2-6 and V is TRBV5-1; possible D gene TRBD1, 5 bases. CDR1 and CDR2 from the germline V gene are SGHRS and YFSETQ. With 3 bases removed from V and 0 bases from J, the gap between germline ends came to 10 bases. The CDR3 has 16 residues. CDR3 loop: CASSSQGGSGANVLTF. The CDR3 DNA follows: TGCGCCAGCAGCTCTCAGGGTGGCTCTGGGGCCAACGTCCTGACTTTC.

The chain joins TRBV4-2 to TRBJ1-1; 8 positions agree with TRBD1. CDR1 LGHNA and CDR2 YNFKEQ come from the germline V gene. V shed 4 bases, J shed 5 bases, and the junction held 6 bases outside the gene matches. The CDR3 is 14 amino acids. This CDR3 reads CASSPQGAVTEAFF. For the CDR3, the DNA is TGTGCCAGCAGCCCGCAGGGGGCGGTGACTGAAGCTTTCTTT.

The chain carries TRBV7-9 and TRBJ2-5; 7 bases fit TRBD1. The CDR3 consists of 14 residues. CDR1 and CDR2 from the germline V gene are SEHNR and FQNEAQ (reference sequence). The trim removed 1 base at V and 7 bases at J, leaving 6 bases unmatched. The chain's CDR3 is CASSLVGQVRTQYF. The CDR3 coding sequence is TGTGCCAGCAGCTTAGTCGGACAGGTGCGGACCCAGTACTTC. Full variable domain (rest looked up from reference TRBV7-9 and TRBJ2-5): DTGVSQNPRHKITKRGQNVTFRCDPISEHNRLYWYRQTLGQGPEFLTYFQNEAQLEKSRLLSDRFSAERPKGSFSTLEIQRTEQGDSAMYLCASSLVGQVRTQYFGPGTRLLVL.

The rearrangement links TRBV9 to TRBJ2-7; TRBD1 agrees at 10 bases. Germline trimming cut 4 bases from V and 2 bases from J; bases unmatched to any gene: 6. Looked up from germline, CDR1 is SGDLS and CDR2 is YYNGEE. The CDR3 covers 15 residues. CDR3: CASSISGTGAYEQYF. The CDR3 coding sequence is TGTGCCAGCAGCATCTCCGGGACAGGGGCCTACGAGCAGTACTTC.

This rearrangement joins TRBV30 to TRBJ2-3; 10 bases map to TRBD2. Germline CDR1 GTSNPN, CDR2 SVGIG (reference sequence). This CDR3 has 14 residues. V trimming: 4 bases; J trimming: 1 base; junction bases outside the gene matches: 2. The CDR3 DNA follows: TGTGCCTGGACAGCGGGGGGGCGCACAGATACGCAGTATTTT. It yields the protein CAWTAGGRTDTQYF. Full variable domain (outside the CDR3, taken from reference TRBV30 and TRBJ2-3): SQTIHQWPATLVQPVGSPLSLECTVEGTSNPNLYWYRQAAGRGLQLLFYSVGIGQISSEVPQNLSASRPQDRQFILSSKKLLLSDSGFYLCAWTAGGRTDTQYFGPGTRLTVL.

This sequence joins TRBV28 and TRBJ1-6, with D possibly TRBD1 on 5 matching bases. V was trimmed by 2 bases and J by 8 bases, leaving 10 bases between them. CDR3 length: 14 amino acids. Germline CDR1 reads MDHEN; CDR2 reads SYDVKM. The DNA for the CDR3 is TGTGCCAGCAGTTTAGCAAGGGGTTATTCACCCCTCCACTTT. This sequence encodes CASSLARGYSPLHF. Supplemented by reference TRBV28 and TRBJ1-6, the full variable domain reads DVKVTQSSRYLVKRTGEKVFLECVQDMDHENMFWYRQDPGLGLRLIYFSYDVKMKEKGDIPEGYSVSREKKERFSLILESASTNQTSMYLCASSLARGYSPLHFGNGTRLTVT.

As to this clone: The sample carries other DNA sequences with the same CDR3. CDR3 bases: TGTGCCAGCAGGCTAGGACAGGGCTCCTACGAGCAGTACTTC. Its protein is CASRLGQGSYEQYF. V usage is TRBV6-5 and J usage is TRBJ2-7, with 8 bases identical to TRBD1. This CDR3 is built from 14 residues. Trimming took 6 bases from V and 0 from J; bases not matched to a gene: 4. Germline CDR1 reads MNHEY; CDR2 reads SVGAGI.

The chain is built from TRBV29-1 and TRBJ1-1, with D possibly TRBD1 on 5 matching bases. The CDR3 has 13 amino acids. Trimming shortened V by 1 base and J by 2 bases, and 8 bases separated the two germline ends. Germline CDR1 reads SQVTM; CDR2 reads ANQGSEA. In DNA form, the CDR3 reads TGCAGCGTTGAAGGACAGACAAACACTGAAGCTTTCTTT. Translating gives CSVEGQTNTEAFF. Full variable domain (rest looked up from reference TRBV29-1 and TRBJ1-1): SAVISQKPSRDICQRGTSLTIQCQVDSQVTMMFWYRQQPGQSLTLIATANQGSEATYESGFVIDKFPISRPNLTFSTLTVSNMSPEDSSIYLCSVEGQTNTEAFFGQGTRLTVV.

Concerning this clone: At the DNA level, this CDR3 is encoded by other sequences in the same sample as well. The gene calls are TRBV5-1 and TRBJ1-1; 7 nucleotides line up with TRBD1. V was clipped by 0 bases and J by 3 bases; unmatched bases: 5. The CDR3 is made up of 15 amino acids. CDR1 SGHRS and CDR2 YFSETQ come from the germline V gene. The CDR3 loop reads CASSLVGRGDTEAFF. The CDR3 DNA reads TGCGCCAGCAGCTTGGTGGGCAGGGGGGACACTGAAGCTTTCTTT.

The chain carries TRBV6-6 and TRBJ1-2; TRBD1 might be the D (5 bases). This CDR3 is built from 15 residues. V was clipped by 7 bases and J by 3 bases, with 18 bases between them. From germline, CDR1 is MNHNY and CDR2 SVGAGI (reference sequence). The CDR3 loop reads CASTGLSVGHYGYTF. Written as DNA, the CDR3 is TGTGCCAGCACGGGACTCTCCGTCGGGCACTATGGCTACACCTTC.